The rows below give T cell receptor beta chains drawn from one sample of a study of blood T cell repertoires in COVID-19. Only in-frame clones appear in the TCRdb table, and some are missing; sequencing was by immunoSEQ multiplex PCR. Here the sample spans roughly 500,000 clones, approximately 83% being singletons. The sequenced sample was peripheral blood. These receptors originate from a human donor in a cohort sampled during active COVID-19. CDR3s include the opening cysteine and the closing phenylalanine or tryptophan. The D gene is left open where the match is weak.

TRBD1	TRBV27	TRBJ2-2	TGTGCCAGCAGTCCCCTGGGGACAGCCAACACCGGGGAGCTGTTTTTT	CASSPLGTANTGELFF
-	TRBV18	TRBJ1-4	TGTGCCAGCTCGCCGACAACAACTAATGAAAAACTGTTTTTT	CASSPTTTNEKLFF
TRBD2	TRBV19	TRBJ2-2	TGTGCCAGTAGTATATCGGGGGGGCCCAATCCCGGGGAGCTGTTTTTT	CASSISGGPNPGELFF
TRBD1	TRBV24-1	TRBJ2-5	TGTGCCACCAGTGGCGACGGGACAGGGGTAGAGACCCAGTACTTC	CATSGDGTGVETQYF
-	TRBV4-2	TRBJ1-4	TGTGCCAGCAGCCGTCGACACACCGGAGGGGATGAAAAACTGTTTTTT	CASSRRHTGGDEKLFF
-	TRBV7-9	TRBJ2-3	TGTGCCAGCAGCCCCCCCCTTGGCACAGATACGCAGTATTTT	CASSPPLGTDTQYF
TRBD2	TRBV5-1	TRBJ2-1	TGCGCCAGCAGCTTGGGGGCTAGCGGCTCCTACAATGAGCAGTTCTTC	CASSLGASGSYNEQFF
-	TRBV12-3/TRBV12-4	TRBJ1-2	TGTGCCAGCAGTTTAGAAGCCTATGGCTACACCTTC	CASSLEAYGYTF
TRBD1	TRBV6-4	TRBJ2-1	TGTGCCAGCAGTGTCCTTGGGACAGGGGGCGTGAATGAGCAGTTCTTC	CASSVLGTGGVNEQFF
-	TRBV18	TRBJ2-7	TGTGCCAGCTCACCACGCAGCGACTACGAGCAGTACTTC	CASSPRSDYEQYF
TRBD1	TRBV30	TRBJ1-1	TGTGCCTGGACCCGACAGGGCGAGGCTGAAGCTTTCTTT	CAWTRQGEAEAFF
TRBD1	TRBV7-8	TRBJ1-6	TGTGCCAGCAGCTTAGGTCCCCGGGACAGTAATTCACCCCTCCACTTT	CASSLGPRDSNSPLHF
TRBD1	TRBV4-1	TRBJ1-2	TGCGCCAGCAGCCCCACGGGCCAGGGGGCGAATCGGGGCTACACCTTC	CASSPTGQGANRGYTF
-	TRBV19	TRBJ2-1	TGTGCCAGTAACCCGACTATTAACTACAATGAGCAGTTCTTC	CASNPTINYNEQFF
TRBD2	TRBV5-1	TRBJ2-7	TGCGCCAGCAGCCCACTGAGGGAGGGCCCCTCCTACGAGCAGTACTTC	CASSPLREGPSYEQYF
TRBD1	TRBV10-3	TRBJ1-1	TGTGCCATCAGTGAACAGGGGGGCACTGAAGCTTTCTTT	CAISEQGGTEAFF